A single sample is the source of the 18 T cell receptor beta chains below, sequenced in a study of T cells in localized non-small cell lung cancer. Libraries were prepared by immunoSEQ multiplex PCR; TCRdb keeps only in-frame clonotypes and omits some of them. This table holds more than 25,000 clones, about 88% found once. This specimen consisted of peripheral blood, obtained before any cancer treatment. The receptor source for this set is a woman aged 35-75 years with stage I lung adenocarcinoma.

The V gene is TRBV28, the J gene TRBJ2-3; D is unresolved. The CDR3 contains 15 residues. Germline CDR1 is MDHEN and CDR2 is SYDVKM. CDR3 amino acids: CASASPGQVTDTQYF. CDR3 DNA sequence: TGTGCTTCCGCAAGTCCAGGCCAGGTGACAGATACGCAGTATTTT.

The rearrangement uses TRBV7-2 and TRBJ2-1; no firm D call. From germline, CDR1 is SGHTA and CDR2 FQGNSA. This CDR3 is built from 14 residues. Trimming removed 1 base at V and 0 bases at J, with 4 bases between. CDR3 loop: CASSLDTSYNEQFF. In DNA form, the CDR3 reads TGTGCCAGCAGCTTAGACACCTCCTACAATGAGCAGTTCTTC.

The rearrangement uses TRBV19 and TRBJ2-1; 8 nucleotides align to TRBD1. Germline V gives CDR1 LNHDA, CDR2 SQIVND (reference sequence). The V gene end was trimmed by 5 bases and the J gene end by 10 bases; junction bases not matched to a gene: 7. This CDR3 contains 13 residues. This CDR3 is CASSPGQASEQFF. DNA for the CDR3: TGTGCCAGTAGTCCGGGACAGGCCTCAGAGCAGTTCTTC. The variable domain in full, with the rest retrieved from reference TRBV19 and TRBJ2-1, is DGGITQSPKYLFRKEGQNVTLSCEQNLNHDAMYWYRQDPGQGLRLIYYSQIVNDFQKGDIAEGYSVSREKKESFPLTVTSAQKNPTAFYLCASSPGQASEQFFGPGTRLTVL.

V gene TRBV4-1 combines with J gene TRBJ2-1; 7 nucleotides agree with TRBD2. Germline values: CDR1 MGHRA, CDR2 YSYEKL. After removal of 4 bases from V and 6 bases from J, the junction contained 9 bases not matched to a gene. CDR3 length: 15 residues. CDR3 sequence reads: CASSRTGLVANEQFF. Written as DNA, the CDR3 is TGCGCCAGCAGCCGAACCGGACTAGTGGCCAATGAGCAGTTCTTC.

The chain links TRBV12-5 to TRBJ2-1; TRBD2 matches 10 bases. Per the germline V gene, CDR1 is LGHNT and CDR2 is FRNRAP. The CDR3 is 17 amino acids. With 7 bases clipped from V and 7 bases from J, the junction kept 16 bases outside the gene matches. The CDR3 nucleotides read TGTGCTAGTGCTAAGATCCTAGCGGGAGTTTCGGGGAATGAGCAGTTCTTC. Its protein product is CASAKILAGVSGNEQFF. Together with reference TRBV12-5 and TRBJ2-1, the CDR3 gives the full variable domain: DARVTQTPRHKVTEMGQEVTMRCQPILGHNTVFWYRQTMMQGLELLAYFRNRAPLDDSGMPKDRFSAEMPDATLATLKIQPSEPRDSAVYFCASAKILAGVSGNEQFFGPGTRLTVL.

The CDR3 sequence is CASSFRSLAGGGETQYF. Here the CDR3 DNA reads TGTGCCAGCAGTTTTCGTTCACTAGCGGGAGGGGGAGAGACCCAGTACTTC. The rearrangement links TRBV27 to TRBJ2-5, with 13 nucleotides matching TRBD2. The CDR3 runs 17 residues. Germline CDR1 is MNHEY and CDR2 is SMNVEV (reference sequence). V lost 3 bases, J lost 4 bases, and 8 bases stayed unmatched.

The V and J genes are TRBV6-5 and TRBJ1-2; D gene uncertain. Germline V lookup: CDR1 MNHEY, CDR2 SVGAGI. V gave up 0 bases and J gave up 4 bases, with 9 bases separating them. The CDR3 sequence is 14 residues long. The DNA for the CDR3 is TGTGCCAGCAGTTACTCGTGGCAGTCCTATGGCTACACCTTC. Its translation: CASSYSWQSYGYTF.

CDR3 nucleotides: TGTGCCAGCAGCTTTTCGCAGGGGTTTGAAAAACTGTTTTTT. Its translation: CASSFSQGFEKLFF. The V gene is TRBV7-9, the J gene TRBJ1-4; TRBD1 might be the D (6 bases). The germline V gene encodes CDR1 SEHNR and CDR2 FQNEAQ (reference sequence). V was pared by 3 bases and J by 7 bases, with 12 bases between. The CDR3 spans 14 residues.

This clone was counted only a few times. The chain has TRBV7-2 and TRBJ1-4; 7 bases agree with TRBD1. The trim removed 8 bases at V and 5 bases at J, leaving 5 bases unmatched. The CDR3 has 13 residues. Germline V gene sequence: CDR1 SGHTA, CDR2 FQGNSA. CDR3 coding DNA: TGTGCCAGCCAGGACAGGTGGAATGAAAAACTGTTTTTT. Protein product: CASQDRWNEKLFF.

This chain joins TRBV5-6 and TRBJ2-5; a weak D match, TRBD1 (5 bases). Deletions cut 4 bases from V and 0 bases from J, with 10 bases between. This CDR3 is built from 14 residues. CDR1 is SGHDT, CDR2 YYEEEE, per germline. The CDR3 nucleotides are TGTGCCAGCAGCCAAGACAGACACCAAGAGACCCAGTACTTC. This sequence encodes CASSQDRHQETQYF.

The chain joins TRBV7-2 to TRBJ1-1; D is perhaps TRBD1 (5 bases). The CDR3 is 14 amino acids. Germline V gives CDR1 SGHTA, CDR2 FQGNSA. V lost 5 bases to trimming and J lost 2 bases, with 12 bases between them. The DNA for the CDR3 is TGTGCCAGCAGCCAACGGGACGGTAACACTGAAGCTTTCTTT. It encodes CASSQRDGNTEAFF.

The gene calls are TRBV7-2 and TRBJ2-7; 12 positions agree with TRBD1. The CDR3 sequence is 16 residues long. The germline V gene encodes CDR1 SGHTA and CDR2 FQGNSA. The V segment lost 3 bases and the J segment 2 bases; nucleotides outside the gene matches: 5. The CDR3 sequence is CASSFGTGGQTYEQYF. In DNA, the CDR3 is TGTGCCAGCAGCTTCGGGACAGGGGGCCAGACCTACGAGCAGTACTTC.

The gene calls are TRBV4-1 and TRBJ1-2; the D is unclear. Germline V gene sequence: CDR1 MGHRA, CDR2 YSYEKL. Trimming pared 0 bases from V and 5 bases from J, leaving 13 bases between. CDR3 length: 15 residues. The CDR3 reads CASSQEAQFPYGYTF. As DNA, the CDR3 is TGCGCCAGCAGCCAAGAAGCCCAGTTCCCATATGGCTACACCTTC.

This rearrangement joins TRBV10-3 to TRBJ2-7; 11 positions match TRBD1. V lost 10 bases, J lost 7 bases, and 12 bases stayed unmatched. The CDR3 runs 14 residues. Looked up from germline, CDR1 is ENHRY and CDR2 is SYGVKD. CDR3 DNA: TGTGCCACCACGCCGGGACAGGGGGTAGAAGAGCAGTACTTC. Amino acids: CATTPGQGVEEQYF.

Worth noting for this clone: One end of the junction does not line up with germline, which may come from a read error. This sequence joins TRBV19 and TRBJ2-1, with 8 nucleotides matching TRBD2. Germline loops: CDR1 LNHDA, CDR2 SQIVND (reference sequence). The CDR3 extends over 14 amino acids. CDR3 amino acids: CASRIAGTYNEQFF. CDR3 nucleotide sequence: TGTGCCAGTAGAATAGCGGGAACCTACAATGAGCAGTTCTTC.

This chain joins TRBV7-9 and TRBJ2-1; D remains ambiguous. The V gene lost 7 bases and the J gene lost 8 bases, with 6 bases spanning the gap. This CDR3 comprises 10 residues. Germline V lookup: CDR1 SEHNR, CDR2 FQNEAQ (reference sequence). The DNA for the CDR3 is TGTGCCAGCACCCCGTATGAGCAGTTCTTC. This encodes CASTPYEQFF.

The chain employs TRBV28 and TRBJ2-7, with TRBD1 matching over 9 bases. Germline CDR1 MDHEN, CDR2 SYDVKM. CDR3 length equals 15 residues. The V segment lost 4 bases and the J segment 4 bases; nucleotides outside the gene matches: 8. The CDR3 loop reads CASSSNRGRLYEQYF. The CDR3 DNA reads TGTGCCAGCAGTTCAAACAGGGGGCGACTTTACGAGCAGTACTTC.

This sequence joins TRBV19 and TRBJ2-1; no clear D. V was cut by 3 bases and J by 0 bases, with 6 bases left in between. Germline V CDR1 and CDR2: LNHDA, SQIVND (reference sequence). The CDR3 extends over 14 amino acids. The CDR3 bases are TGTGCCAGTAGTATTTTGAGCTCCTACAATGAGCAGTTCTTC. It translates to CASSILSSYNEQFF. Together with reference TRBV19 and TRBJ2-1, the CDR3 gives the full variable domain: DGGITQSPKYLFRKEGQNVTLSCEQNLNHDAMYWYRQDPGQGLRLIYYSQIVNDFQKGDIAEGYSVSREKKESFPLTVTSAQKNPTAFYLCASSILSSYNEQFFGPGTRLTVL.